What follows are 9 T cell receptor beta chains derived from one specimen sequenced in a study of T cell repertoires in cytomegalovirus infection. Via MiXCR, TCRdb re-called the reads, giving one row per CDR3 protein. The sample contains about 700,000 distinct CDR3 sequences, 30% to 35% of which appear only once. The antigens for these receptors are not known. The sequences come from cultured PBMCs, collected from culture after CMV antigen stimulation. These receptors originate from a human donor in good health (CMV status not recorded). Some clones in this sample may be carry-over from other donors' samples.

This clonotype was detected ten times or more. The chain links TRBV7-2 to TRBJ2-5; D ambiguous. This CDR3 is built from 12 residues. CDR1 SGHTA and CDR2 FQGNSA come from the germline V gene. Trimming left V 5 bases short and J 5 bases short, with 9 bases between. The CDR3 bases are TGTGCCAGCAGCGGGGATCGGGAGACCCAGTACTTC. Translation: CASSGDRETQYF.

The chain is built from TRBV19 and TRBJ2-7, with D possibly being TRBD1 (7 bases). This CDR3 spans 14 amino acids. Germline V gene data show CDR1 as LNHDA and CDR2 as SQIVND (reference sequence). With 4 bases removed from V and 4 bases from J, the gap between germline ends came to 14 bases. The CDR3 loop reads CASSRRDREYEQYF. The DNA of the CDR3 is TGTGCCAGTAGTAGGCGGGACAGAGAGTACGAGCAGTACTTC.

The table lists this clonotype with a few counts. The genes are TRBV6-1 and TRBJ2-2, with TRBD2 matching 10 bases. V gave up 6 bases and J gave up 4 bases; unmatched junction bases: 8. This CDR3 comprises 16 residues. Germline values: CDR1 MNHNS, CDR2 SASEGT. Here the CDR3 DNA reads TGTGCCAGCAGACCCCACAGCGGGGGGGCCACCGGGGAGCTGTTTTTT. It translates to CASRPHSGGATGELFF.

The rearrangement joins TRBV7-2 to TRBJ2-3; D possibly corresponds to TRBD2 (6 bases). The V end was cut by 0 bases, the J end by 2 bases, with 18 bases between. Germline V gene data show CDR1 as SGHTA and CDR2 as FQGNSA. The CDR3 loop spans 18 amino acids. The CDR3 loop is CASSLAGIGGGSTDTQYF. CDR3 in DNA: TGTGCCAGCAGCTTAGCGGGGATTGGGGGAGGTTCCACAGATACGCAGTATTTT.

This clonotype appeared a few times. In DNA form, the CDR3 reads TGTGCCAGCAGTGAATGGACAGGGGGTTTCTATGGCTACACCTTC. Its protein product is CASSEWTGGFYGYTF. This sequence joins TRBV6-1 and TRBJ1-2, with TRBD1 identical over 10 bases. V lost 2 bases and J lost 4; bases outside the gene matches: 4. Germline assignment: CDR1 MNHNS and CDR2 SASEGT. This CDR3 spans 15 amino acids.

This chain connects TRBV7-9 to TRBJ1-3; the D is unclear. The length of the CDR3 is 14 residues. CDR1 and CDR2 (germline): SEHNR, FQNEAQ (reference sequence). The ends were cut back, 4 bases at V and 4 bases at J, with 11 bases in the middle. The CDR3: CASSSLTPGNTIYF. CDR3 nucleotide sequence: TGTGCCAGCAGCTCCCTGACCCCCGGAAACACCATATATTTT.

The chain joins TRBV19 to TRBJ2-7; D could derive from TRBD1 or TRBD2 (5 bases each). Per the germline V gene, CDR1 is LNHDA and CDR2 is SQIVND (reference sequence). The CDR3 contains 15 residues. V was pared by 1 base and J by 3 bases, with 13 bases between. The CDR3 spells CASSIAGTGNYEQYF. For the CDR3, the DNA is TGTGCCAGTAGTATAGCCGGGACGGGGAACTACGAGCAGTACTTC.

This clonotype came up a few times. V is TRBV7-8 and J is TRBJ2-7, with TRBD1 matching over 11 bases. CDR1 is SGHVS, CDR2 FQNEAQ, per germline. V was pared by 5 bases and J by 3 bases, with 6 bases of the junction left unmatched. This CDR3 spans 15 amino acids. In DNA, the CDR3 is TGTGCCAGCAGCCCGGCGGGGACAGGGGGCTACGAGCAGTACTTC. It codes for CASSPAGTGGYEQYF. The variable domain in full, with the rest retrieved from reference TRBV7-8 and TRBJ2-7, is GAGVSQSPRYKVAKRGQDVALRCDPISGHVSLFWYQQALGQGPEFLTYFQNEAQLDKSGLPSDRFFAERPEGSVSTLKIQRTQQEDSAVYLCASSPAGTGGYEQYFGPGTRLTVT.

This clonotype was detected once. The J gene is TRBJ2-3, the V gene TRBV20-1, with TRBD2 matching over 7 bases. V was pared by 0 bases and J by 6 bases, with 9 bases of the junction left unmatched. In germline, CDR1 is DFQATT, CDR2 SNEGSKA (reference sequence). This CDR3 contains 15 residues. CDR3 sequence reads: CSARDDAGVSDTQYF. The DNA of the CDR3 is TGCAGTGCTAGAGATGACGCGGGAGTGAGTGATACGCAGTATTTT.